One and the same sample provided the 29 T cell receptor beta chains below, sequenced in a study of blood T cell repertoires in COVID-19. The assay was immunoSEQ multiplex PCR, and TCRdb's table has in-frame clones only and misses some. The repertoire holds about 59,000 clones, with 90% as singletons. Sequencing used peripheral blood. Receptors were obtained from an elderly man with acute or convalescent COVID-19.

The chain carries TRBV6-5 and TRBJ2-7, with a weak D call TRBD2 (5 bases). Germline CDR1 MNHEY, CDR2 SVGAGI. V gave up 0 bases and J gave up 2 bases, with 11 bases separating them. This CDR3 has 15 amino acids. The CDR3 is CASSYSRRGAYEQYF. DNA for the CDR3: TGTGCCAGCAGTTACTCAAGACGGGGAGCCTACGAGCAGTACTTC.

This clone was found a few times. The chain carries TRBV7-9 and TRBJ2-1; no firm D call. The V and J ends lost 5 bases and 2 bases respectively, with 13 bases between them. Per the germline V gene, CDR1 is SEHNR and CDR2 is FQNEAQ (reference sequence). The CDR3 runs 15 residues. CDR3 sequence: CASSPPENPYNEQFF. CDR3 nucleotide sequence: TGTGCCAGCAGCCCACCGGAGAACCCCTACAATGAGCAGTTCTTC. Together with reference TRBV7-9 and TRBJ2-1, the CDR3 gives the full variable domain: DTGVSQNPRHKITKRGQNVTFRCDPISEHNRLYWYRQTLGQGPEFLTYFQNEAQLEKSRLLSDRFSAERPKGSFSTLEIQRTEQGDSAMYLCASSPPENPYNEQFFGPGTRLTVL.

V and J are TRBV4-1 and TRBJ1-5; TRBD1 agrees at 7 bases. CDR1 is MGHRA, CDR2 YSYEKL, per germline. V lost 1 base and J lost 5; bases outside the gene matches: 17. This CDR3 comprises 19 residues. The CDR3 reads CASSQVGDRSRTGDQPQHF. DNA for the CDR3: TGCGCCAGCAGCCAAGTTGGCGACAGGAGTCGCACAGGGGATCAGCCCCAGCATTTT.

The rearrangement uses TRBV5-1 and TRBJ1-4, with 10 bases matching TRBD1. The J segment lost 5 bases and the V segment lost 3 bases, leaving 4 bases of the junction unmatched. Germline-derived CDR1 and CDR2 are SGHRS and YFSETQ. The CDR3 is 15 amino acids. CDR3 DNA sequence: TGCGCCAGCAGCTGGAGGGGACAGGGGAATGAAAAACTGTTTTTT. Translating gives CASSWRGQGNEKLFF.

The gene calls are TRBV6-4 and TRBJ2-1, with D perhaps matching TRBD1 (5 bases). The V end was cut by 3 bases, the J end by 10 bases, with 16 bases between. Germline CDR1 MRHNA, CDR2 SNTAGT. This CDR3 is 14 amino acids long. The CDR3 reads CASSENHRTSEQFF. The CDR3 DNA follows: TGTGCCAGCAGTGAAAACCACAGGACCTCCGAGCAGTTCTTC.

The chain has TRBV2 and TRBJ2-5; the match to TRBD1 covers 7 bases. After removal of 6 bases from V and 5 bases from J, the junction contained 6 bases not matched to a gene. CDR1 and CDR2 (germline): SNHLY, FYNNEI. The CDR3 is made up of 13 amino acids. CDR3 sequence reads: CASRGQAGETQYF. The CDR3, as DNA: TGTGCCAGCAGAGGACAGGCAGGGGAGACCCAGTACTTC.

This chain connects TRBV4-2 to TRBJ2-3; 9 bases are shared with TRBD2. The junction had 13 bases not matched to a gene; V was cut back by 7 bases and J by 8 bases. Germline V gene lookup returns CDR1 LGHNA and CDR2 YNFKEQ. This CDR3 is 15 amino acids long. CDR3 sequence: CASTMVAGGPRTQYF. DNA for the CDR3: TGTGCCAGCACCATGGTTGCGGGGGGGCCTCGTACGCAGTATTTT.

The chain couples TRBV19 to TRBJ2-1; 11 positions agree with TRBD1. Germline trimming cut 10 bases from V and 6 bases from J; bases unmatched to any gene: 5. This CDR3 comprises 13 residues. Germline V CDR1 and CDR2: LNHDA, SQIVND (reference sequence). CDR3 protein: CATDRGLRNEQFF. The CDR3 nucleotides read TGTGCCACGGACAGGGGGCTGCGCAATGAGCAGTTCTTC.

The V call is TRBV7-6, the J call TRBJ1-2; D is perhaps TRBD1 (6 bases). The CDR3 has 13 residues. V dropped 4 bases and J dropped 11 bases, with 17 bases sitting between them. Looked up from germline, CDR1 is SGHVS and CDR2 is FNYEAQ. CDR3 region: CASSSLPRGTYTF. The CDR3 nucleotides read TGTGCCAGCAGCTCCCTACCCAGGGGAACATACACCTTC.

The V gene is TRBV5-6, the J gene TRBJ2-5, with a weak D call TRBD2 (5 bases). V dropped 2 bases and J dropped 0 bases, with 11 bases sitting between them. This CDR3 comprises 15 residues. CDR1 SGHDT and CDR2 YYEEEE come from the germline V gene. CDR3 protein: CASSFGVRNQETQYF. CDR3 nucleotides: TGTGCCAGCAGCTTCGGGGTGCGGAACCAAGAGACCCAGTACTTC.

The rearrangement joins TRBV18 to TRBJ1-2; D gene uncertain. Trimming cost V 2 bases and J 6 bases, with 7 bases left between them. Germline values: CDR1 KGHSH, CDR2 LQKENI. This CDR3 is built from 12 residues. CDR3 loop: CASSPASDGYTF. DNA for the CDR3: TGTGCCAGCTCACCAGCCTCAGATGGCTACACCTTC.

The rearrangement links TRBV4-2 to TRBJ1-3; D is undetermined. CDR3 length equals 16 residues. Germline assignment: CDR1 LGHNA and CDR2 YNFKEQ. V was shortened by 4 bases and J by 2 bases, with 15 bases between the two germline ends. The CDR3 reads CASSRNPGPTGNTIYF. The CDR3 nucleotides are TGTGCCAGCAGCCGCAACCCGGGTCCTACTGGAAACACCATATATTTT.

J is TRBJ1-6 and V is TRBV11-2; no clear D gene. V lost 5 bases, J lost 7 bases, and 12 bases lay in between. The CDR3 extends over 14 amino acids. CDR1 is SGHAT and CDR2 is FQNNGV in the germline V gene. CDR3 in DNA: TGTGCCAGCAGCCCGCCCTGGCCGAATTCACCCCTCCACTTT. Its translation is CASSPPWPNSPLHF.

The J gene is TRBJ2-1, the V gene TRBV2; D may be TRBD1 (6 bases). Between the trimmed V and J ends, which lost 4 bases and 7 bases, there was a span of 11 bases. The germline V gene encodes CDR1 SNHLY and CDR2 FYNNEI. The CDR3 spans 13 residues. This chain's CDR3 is CASSGARGNEQFF. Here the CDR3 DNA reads TGTGCCAGCAGTGGGGCCAGGGGAAATGAGCAGTTCTTC.

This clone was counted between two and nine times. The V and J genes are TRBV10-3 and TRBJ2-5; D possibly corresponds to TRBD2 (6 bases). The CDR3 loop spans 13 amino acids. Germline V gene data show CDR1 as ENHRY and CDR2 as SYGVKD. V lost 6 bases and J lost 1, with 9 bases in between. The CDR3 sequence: CAIRGGPQETQYF. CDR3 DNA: TGTGCCATCAGGGGGGGACCCCAAGAGACCCAGTACTTC.

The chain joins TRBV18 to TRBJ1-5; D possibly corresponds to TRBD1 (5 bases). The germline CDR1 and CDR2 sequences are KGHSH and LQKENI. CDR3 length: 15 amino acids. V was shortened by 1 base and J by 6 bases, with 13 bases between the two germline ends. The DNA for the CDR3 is TGTGCCAGCTCACCACGGGAAGGGGAGGGTCAGCCCCAGCATTTT. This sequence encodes CASSPREGEGQPQHF.

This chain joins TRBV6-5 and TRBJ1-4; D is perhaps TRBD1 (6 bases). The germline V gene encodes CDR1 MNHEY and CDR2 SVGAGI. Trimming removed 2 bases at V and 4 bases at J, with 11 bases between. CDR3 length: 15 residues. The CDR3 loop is CASSYTTGINEKLFF. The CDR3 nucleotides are TGTGCCAGCAGTTACACCACAGGGATTAATGAAAAACTGTTTTTT.

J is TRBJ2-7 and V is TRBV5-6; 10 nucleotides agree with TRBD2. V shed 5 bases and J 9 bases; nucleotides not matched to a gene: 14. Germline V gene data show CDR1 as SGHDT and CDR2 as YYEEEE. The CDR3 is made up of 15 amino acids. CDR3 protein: CASRPSLAGAHGQYF. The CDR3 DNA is TGTGCCAGCAGGCCCAGTCTAGCGGGGGCCCATGGGCAGTACTTC. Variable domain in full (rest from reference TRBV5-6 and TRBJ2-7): DAGVTQSPTHLIKTRGQQVTLRCSPKSGHDTVSWYQQALGQGPQFIFQYYEEEERQRGNFPDRFSGHQFPNYSSELNVNALLLGDSALYLCASRPSLAGAHGQYFGPGTRLTVT.

For the CDR3, the DNA is TGTGCCAGCAGCTTAGCCCCTCTAGCGTTGCAGTTCTTC. This encodes CASSLAPLALQFF. The chain couples TRBV11-3 to TRBJ2-1; D perhaps matches TRBD2 (6 bases). This CDR3 region has 13 residues. Germline lookup yields CDR1 SGHNT and CDR2 YENEEA. The ends were cut back, 1 base at V and 12 bases at J, with 13 bases in the middle.

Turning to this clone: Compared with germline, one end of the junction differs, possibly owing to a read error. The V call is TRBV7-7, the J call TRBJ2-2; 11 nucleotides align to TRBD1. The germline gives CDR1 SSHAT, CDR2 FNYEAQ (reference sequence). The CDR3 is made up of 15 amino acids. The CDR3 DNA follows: TGTGCTAGCAGCACCGGACAGGGGGCCACCGGGGAGCTGTTTTTT. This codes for CASSTGQGATGELFF.

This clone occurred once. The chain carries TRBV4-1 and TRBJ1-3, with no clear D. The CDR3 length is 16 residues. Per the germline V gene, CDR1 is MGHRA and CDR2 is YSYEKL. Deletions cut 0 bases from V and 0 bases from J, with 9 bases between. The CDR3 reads CASSQEGSNSGNTIYF. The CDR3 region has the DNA TGCGCCAGCAGCCAAGAGGGCAGTAACTCTGGAAACACCATATATTTT.

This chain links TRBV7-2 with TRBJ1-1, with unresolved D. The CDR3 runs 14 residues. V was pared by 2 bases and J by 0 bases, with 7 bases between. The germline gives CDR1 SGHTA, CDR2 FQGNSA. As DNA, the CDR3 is TGTGCCAGCAGCTTACTCCCAGTGAACACTGAAGCTTTCTTT. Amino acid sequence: CASSLLPVNTEAFF.

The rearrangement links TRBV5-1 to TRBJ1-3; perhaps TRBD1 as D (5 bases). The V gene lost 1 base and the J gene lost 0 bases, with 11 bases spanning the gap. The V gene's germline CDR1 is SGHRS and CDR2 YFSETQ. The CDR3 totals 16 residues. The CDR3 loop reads CASSLSRQGSGNTIYF. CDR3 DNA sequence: TGCGCCAGCAGCTTGTCTCGCCAGGGCTCTGGAAACACCATATATTTT.

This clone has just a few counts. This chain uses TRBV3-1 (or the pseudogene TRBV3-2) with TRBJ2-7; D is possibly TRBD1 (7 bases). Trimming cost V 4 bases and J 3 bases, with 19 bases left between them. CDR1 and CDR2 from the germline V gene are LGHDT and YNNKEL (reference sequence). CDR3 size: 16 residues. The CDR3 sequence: CASSPPWRGRYYEQYF. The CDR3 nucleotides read TGTGCCAGCAGCCCCCCCTGGAGGGGGCGATACTACGAGCAGTACTTC.

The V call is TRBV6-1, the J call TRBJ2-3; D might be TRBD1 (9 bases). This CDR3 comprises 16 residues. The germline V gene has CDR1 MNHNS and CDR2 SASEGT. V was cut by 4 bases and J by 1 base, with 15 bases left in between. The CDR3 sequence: CASSGQGGLGTDTQYF. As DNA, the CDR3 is TGTGCCAGCAGTGGACAGGGGGGACTAGGCACAGATACGCAGTATTTT.

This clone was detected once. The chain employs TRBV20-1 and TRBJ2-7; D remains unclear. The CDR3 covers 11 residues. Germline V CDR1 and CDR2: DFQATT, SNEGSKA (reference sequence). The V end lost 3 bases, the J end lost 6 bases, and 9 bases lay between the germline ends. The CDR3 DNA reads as TGCAGTGCTAGGCCCCTCGGCGAGCAGTACTTC. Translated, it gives CSARPLGEQYF.

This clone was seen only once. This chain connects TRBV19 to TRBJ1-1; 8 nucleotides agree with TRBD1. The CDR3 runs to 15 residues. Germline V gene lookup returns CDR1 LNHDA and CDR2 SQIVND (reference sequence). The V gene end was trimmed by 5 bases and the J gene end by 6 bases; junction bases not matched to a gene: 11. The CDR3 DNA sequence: TGTGCCAGTAGTGGGTCGGACAGGGATAACGCTGAAGCTTTCTTT. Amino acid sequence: CASSGSDRDNAEAFF.

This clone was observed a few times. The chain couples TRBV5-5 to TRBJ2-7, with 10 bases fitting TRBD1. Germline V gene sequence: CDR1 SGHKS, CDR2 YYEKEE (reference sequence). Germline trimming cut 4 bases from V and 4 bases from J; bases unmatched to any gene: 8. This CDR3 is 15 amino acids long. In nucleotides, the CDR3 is TGTGCCAGCAGCCATTTGGGACAGGGGCCATACGAGCAGTACTTC. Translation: CASSHLGQGPYEQYF.

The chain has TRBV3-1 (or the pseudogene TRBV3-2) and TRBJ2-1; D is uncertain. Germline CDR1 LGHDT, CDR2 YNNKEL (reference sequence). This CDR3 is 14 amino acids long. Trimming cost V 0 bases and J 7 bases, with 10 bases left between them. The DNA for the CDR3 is TGTGCCAGCAGCCAAGAGACGAGGTCGAATGAGCAGTTCTTC. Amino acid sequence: CASSQETRSNEQFF.